The source of this T cell receptor (beta chain) is a study of blood T cell repertoires in COVID-19. The overall study: The cDNA or gDNA used as material had been derived from T cells, B-cell-depleted T cells, or PBMCs.

This CDR3 has 13 amino acids. The V and J ends lost 3 bases and 9 bases respectively, with 15 bases between them. Germline V lookup: CDR1 MNHEY, CDR2 SVGEGT. Study processing details: It was from reference gene primer amplification that nucleated cell counts were estimated. Profiling relied on immunoSEQ multiplex PCR, and the TCRdb table lists in-frame clones only, not all of them. From that table come the V and J calls and clone size; the DNA was used to work out D and trimming. The sample lists 150,000 to 200,000 clones, roughly 76% occurring once. The receptor was isolated from a woman in her 40s with COVID-19, enrolled during active disease. The sample consisted of peripheral blood. The rearrangement joins TRBV6-2 or TRBV6-3 to TRBJ2-7; D gene unclear. Written as DNA, the CDR3 is TGTGCCAGCAGTTATGAGGTTGGCTCTGGGCAGTACGTC. This translates into CASSYEVGSGQYV.